Here is one T cell receptor beta chain with its context. Its antigen is still unknown. The data originate from a study of T-cell memory formation after mild COVID-19. Overall study results and limits: Whereas later expanders leaned CD4+, clones contracting day 15 to 85 showed a balanced CD4/CD8 makeup. The main location of contracting CD4+ clones was CM and EM, and that of contracting CD8+ clones was EMRA.

Deletions cut 6 bases from V and 13 bases from J, with 9 bases between. Germline CDR1 is SQVTM and CDR2 is ANQGSEA. The CDR3 extends over 8 amino acids. Constant-segment-primed 5'RACE gave TCR alpha and TCR beta cDNA libraries with sample barcodes and UMIs. Each CDR3 protein is one row after TCRdb ran MiXCR on the 5' RACE reads. The sample records roughly 450,000 distinct CDR3 sequences, around a sixth being singletons. Sample: PBMCs or a T cell subset sorted from them (not recorded which). The source is an adult woman who had mild COVID-19 (a few samples of this study predate the infection). Cell type and time point are not known. J is TRBJ1-1 and V is TRBV29-1; perhaps TRBD1 as D (5 bases). The CDR3 DNA reads as TGCAGCGTCCCGGGGGGTTTCTTT. Residues: CSVPGGFF.